This T cell receptor beta chain stems from a study of shared clonotypes between healthy human individuals (dated by TCRdb to 2020 to 2021). Study-level background: The cohort included a few men and a couple of women between 18 and 49 years of age. Blood TCR repertoires of a handful of healthy adults were deeply sequenced to estimate repertoire size and the extent of clonotype sharing between individuals. Per donor, leukapheresis produced somewhere between about 0.94 and 9.5 billion PBMCs. To increase sequencing depth and limit assay-specific biases, different laboratories used diverse techniques to prepare libraries and sequence TCR repertoires. For each donor, three plates each were used for CD4 naive and CD4 memory, two plates were used for CD8 naive, and one plate was used for CD8 memory. On the study overall, not on this receptor specifically: Based on pairwise subsampling, the degree of clonotype sharing among donors was expected to be affected by sequencing depth. The genetic and exposure-history diversity represented was limited by the small number of donors. Sampling was limited to blood, and TCR repertoires in tissue likely differ from TCR repertoires in blood. Naive subsets generally had larger estimated clonotype richness than memory subsets. Compared with non-shared clonotypes, the clonotypes found in all four sorted-subset donors had higher generation probabilities. Rarefaction of sorted-subset datasets indicated incomplete sequencing despite the large sequencing depth. Sharing across a few donors was observed for 4.5% to 6.5% of naive CD4, under 4% of naive CD8, over 2% of memory CD4, and about 0.39% of memory CD8 clonotypes.

CD8 naive samples consisted of CD45RO-negative cells that were positively selected for CCR7, yielding a CD45RA+CCR7+ population without TemRA cells. The donors were healthy, HIV-negative adults who had no recently reported acute infections or vaccinations. All donors were Caucasian adults living in Nashville, Tennessee, USA. Blood was obtained by leukapheresis, after which PBMCs were separated by Ficoll-Histopaque density gradient centrifugation and cryopreserved in liquid nitrogen vapor phase. Purity and quantity of every magnetically sorted T cell population were checked by analytical flow cytometry. From each sorted fraction, genomic DNA was isolated and quantified by UV absorbance on a Nanodrop 2000c. This clone was detected only once. The target of this receptor is not known. There are no base qualities to consult, and no much larger clone falls within one base. Reading the germline V gene gives CDR1 SGHTA and CDR2 FQGNSA. The CDR3, cysteine through phenylalanine, is 15 amino acids long. Only the CDR3 part of the read is kept: 45 bases, read in frame from the first base. V is cut by 3 bases and J by 4 bases, and the space between the germline ends is 15 bases.

TCR CDR3 regions were amplified from genomic DNA by multiplex PCR using the deep immunoSEQ assay. For each cell subset, the extracted genomic DNA was distributed evenly across all wells of several immunoSEQ 96-well plates, and each plate served as one replicate. Each replicate PCR for sorted subsets received roughly 200 ng genomic DNA, equal to some 32,000 T cell genomes. Purified libraries were measured with a Qubit 3.0 fluorometer, size-checked on a Bioanalyzer 2100, and measured again with the KAPA Library Quantification kit. Every immunoSEQ 96-well plate was sequenced on a separate single-read 150-cycle Illumina NextSeq 550 flow cell. On the authors' methods: Because the immunoSEQ output included only junctional sequences and no quality scores, the filtering could not be the same as the filtering used for full-length reads. To assign V/J genes and CDR3, sequences were annotated using PyIR, a Python wrapper for IgBLAST v1.9, with IMGT germline references. Reads with weak V/J assignments (E-value above 1e-6), missing CDR3, stop codons, out-of-frame junctions, or ambiguous translated residues were removed. V3J clonotypes were defined by identical inferred V gene, J gene, and CDR3 amino acid sequence. Percentage overlap between repertoires was computed as shared unique clonotypes divided by the size of the smaller repertoire. Three approaches were used to assess repertoire richness: RTK rarefaction, the Chao1 estimator, and Recon v2.1 estimates of unobserved clonotypes. OLGA was used to compute generation probabilities for all TCRbeta clonotypes that the gDNA method yielded from four donors. Sourced from immuneACCESS, this table was stored by TCRdb with only in-frame sequences that have V and J called. A share of the clones is absent; for the studies checked, an unresolved V gene accounts for under half, and the remainder has no known explanation. Clone size and V and J calls were adopted from that table, with D and trimming inferred from the DNA. In all, the sample holds approximately 840,000 clones, and roughly 96% of those were seen once. Around 0.21% of the sample belongs to the ten largest clones.

The chain employs TRBV7-2 and TRBJ2-5; the D region is possibly TRBD1 or TRBD2, each matching across 5 bases. The sequenced material came from naive CD8+ T cells sorted from blood. The sample's cell subset or site, from its label and the paper: CD45RA+CCR7+. This clonotype was obtained from a man aged 25 to 40 in good health. DNA sequence: TGTGCCAGCAGCTTTTGGACCTCTGGGGGAGAGACCCAGTACTTC. Its translation is CASSFWTSGGETQYF. Outside the CDR3, residues come from the reference TRBV7-2 and TRBJ2-5 proteins, so the full variable domain is: GAGVSQSPSNKVTEKGKDVELRCDPISGHTALYWYRQSLGQGLEFLIYFQGNSAPDKSGLPSDRFSAERTGGSVSTLTIQRTQQEDSAVYLCASSFWTSGGETQYFGPGTRLLVL.